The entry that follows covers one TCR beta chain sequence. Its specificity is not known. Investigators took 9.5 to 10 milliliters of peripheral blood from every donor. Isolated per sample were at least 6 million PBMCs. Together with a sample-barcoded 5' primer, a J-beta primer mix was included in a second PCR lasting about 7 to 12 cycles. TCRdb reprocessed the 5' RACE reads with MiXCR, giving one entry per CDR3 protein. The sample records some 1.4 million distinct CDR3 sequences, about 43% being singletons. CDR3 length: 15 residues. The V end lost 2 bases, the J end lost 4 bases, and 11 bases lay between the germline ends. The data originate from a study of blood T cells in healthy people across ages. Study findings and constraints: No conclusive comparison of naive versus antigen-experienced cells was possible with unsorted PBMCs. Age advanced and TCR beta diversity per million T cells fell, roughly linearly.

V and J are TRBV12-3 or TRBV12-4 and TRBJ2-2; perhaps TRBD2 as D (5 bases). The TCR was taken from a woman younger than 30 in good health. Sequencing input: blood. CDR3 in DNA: TGTGCCAGCAGTTTAAAGCGGAGATTCACCGGGGAGCTGTTTTTT. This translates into CASSLKRRFTGELFF.